This TCR beta chain was identified during a study of CD8 T cells in Susac syndrome. Broader study findings: A relatively small number of individuals underwent TCR sequencing and HLA analysis.

RNA in amounts of roughly 0.45 to 1 ug was reverse transcribed with random hexamers. TCR beta CDR3 was amplified by immunoSEQ covering 54 Vbeta and 13 Jbeta. TCRdb redid the calling of the immunoSEQ multiplex PCR reads with MiXCR, one entry per CDR3 protein. The sample lists under 550,000 distinct CDR3 sequences; 85% to 90% were seen once. The multiple sclerosis controls were treatment-naive patients affected by stable or active relapsing-remitting disease. TEMRA cells were FACS-enriched, with CD8+ and CD4+ T cells isolated negatively. As concerns this clonotype: Antigen unknown.

V was shortened by 3 bases and J by 7 bases, with 9 bases between the two germline ends. The CDR3 length is 13 residues. Looked up from germline, CDR1 is MDHEN and CDR2 is SYDVKM. The V call is TRBV28, the J call TRBJ2-2; D gene uncertain. Sequencing was performed on CD8+ T cells from PBMCs. This TCR came from a human donor with multiple sclerosis. The CDR3 coding sequence is TGTGCCAGCAGTTTCGCTTGGAACGGGGAGCTGTTTTTT. This sequence encodes CASSFAWNGELFF.